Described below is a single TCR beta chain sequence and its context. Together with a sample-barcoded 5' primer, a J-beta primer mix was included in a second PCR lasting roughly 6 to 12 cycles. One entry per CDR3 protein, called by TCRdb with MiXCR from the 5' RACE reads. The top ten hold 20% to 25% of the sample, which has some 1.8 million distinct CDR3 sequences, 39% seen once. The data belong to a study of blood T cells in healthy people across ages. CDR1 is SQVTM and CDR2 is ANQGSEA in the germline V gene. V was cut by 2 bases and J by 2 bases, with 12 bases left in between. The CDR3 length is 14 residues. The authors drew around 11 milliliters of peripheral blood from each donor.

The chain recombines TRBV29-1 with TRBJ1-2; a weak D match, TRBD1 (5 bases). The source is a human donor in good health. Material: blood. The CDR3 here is CSVEMGRDNYGYTF. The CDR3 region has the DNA TGCAGCGTTGAAATGGGCCGGGACAACTATGGCTACACCTTC.